This T cell receptor (beta chain) comes out of a study of human T cells and chemical hapten exposure. About the research overall: The scalp of each patient received a weekly diphenylcyclopropenone dose for the full roughly 24-week study.

As to time point: patch test 1, 2 weeks after DPC sensitization. Treatment denoted: therapeutic diphenylcyclopropenone sensitization with weekly scalp DPC. The CDR3 runs 13 residues. Trimming took 5 bases from V and 0 from J, leaving 8 bases between them. CDR1 and CDR2 (germline): DFQATT, SNEGSKA (reference sequence). Original analysis: A per-sample median of around 91,000 TCRs was observed, with counts ranging from about 20,000 to 690,600. TCRdb re-analysed the RACE reads in MiXCR, keeping a single row per CDR3 protein. The V and J calls and clone size come from TCRdb's table, not from the authors' own analysis. This repertoire shows some 190,000 distinct CDR3 sequences, approximately 20% found once; its top ten account for about 6.7%.

V and J are TRBV20-1 and TRBJ1-3; D not certain. The TCR originated in a woman aged 45-60 years with alopecia areata. Some clones in this sample may be carry-over from other donors' samples. Sequenced here: whole blood, sampled in connection with sensitization to the hapten diphenylcyclopropenone (DPC). The CDR3 DNA reads TGCAGTGCTTTCGGGTACTCTGGAAACACCATATATTTT. Protein product: CSAFGYSGNTIYF.